This record covers a single TCR beta chain. The protocol was immunoSEQ multiplex PCR, while the TCRdb copy is restricted to in-frame clones and leaves out a portion. The sample holds 450,000 to 500,000 clones, around 90% seen once. This sample is part of a study of blood T cell repertoires in COVID-19. The CDR3 has 14 amino acids. Germline V gives CDR1 SGHAT, CDR2 FQNNGV. Trimming pared 3 bases from V and 3 bases from J, leaving 11 bases between. The sample consisted of PBMCs or T cells enriched from blood (not recorded which). The source of this sequence is a woman between 18 and 30 years old who had recovered from COVID-19. The rearrangement uses TRBV11-2 and TRBJ1-2; D is ambiguous. CDR3 in amino acids: CASSFFPADYGYTF. The CDR3 nucleotides are TGTGCCAGCAGCTTCTTTCCAGCGGACTATGGCTACACCTTC.